This T cell receptor (beta chain) was sequenced in a study of CD8+CD57+ T cells in acquired aplastic anemia. Points from the study as a whole: Researchers report that approximately 28 CD8+ CDR3 sequences appeared in both patients and controls.

Investigators profiled TCR beta VDJ and CDR3 from genomic DNA template. TCRdb used MiXCR to reprocess the reads, holding one entry per CDR3 protein. In the table there are some 190,000 distinct CDR3 sequences, roughly 56% of which are singletons. CDR1 and CDR2 from the germline V gene are LGHNA and YSLEER. V gave up 4 bases and J gave up 4 bases, with 11 bases separating them. This CDR3 is built from 14 residues. Notes on this clonotype: Its antigen remains unidentified.

The source material was sorted CD4+, CD8+, or CD8+CD57+ T cells (not recorded which) from PBMCs. This TCR derives from a human donor in good health, serving as a control. The rearrangement joins TRBV4-3 to TRBJ1-5; D is unclear. For the CDR3, the DNA is TGCGCCAGCAGCCGTAACGAACGGAATCAGCCCCAGCATTTT. Its translation is CASSRNERNQPQHF.